A selection of T cell receptor beta chains follows, all from one sample in a study of response to subunit inactivated influenza vaccine. In TCRdb, the RT-PCR reads were re-called with MiXCR into one record per CDR3 protein. Here the sample spans over 400,000 distinct CDR3 sequences, about a tenth being singletons. The sequences come from PBMCs from blood, collected roughly 6 weeks after vaccination. These receptor sequences come from a man aged 50 or older who received an inactivated influenza vaccine. Both conserved end residues are part of each CDR3. Each record gives: CDR3 protein, CDR3 DNA, V gene, J gene, D gene, clone size. A D gene is named only where the DNA matches it firmly. Rows may omit the clone size; those that give it use once, few, many or a size class.

CDR3: CSAREEDGYGYTF
DNA: TGCAGTGCTAGAGAGGAAGACGGCTATGGCTACACCTTC
V: TRBV20-1
J: TRBJ1-2
D: .
size: many

CDR3: CASSQRTGKYGYTF
DNA: TGCGCCAGCAGCCAACGGACAGGGAAATATGGCTACACCTTC
V: TRBV4-3
J: TRBJ1-2
D: TRBD1
size: few

CDR3: CASSLTDRGPYEQYF
DNA: TGTGCCAGCAGTTTAACAGACAGGGGGCCCTACGAGCAGTACTTC
V: TRBV12-3/TRBV12-4
J: TRBJ2-7
D: TRBD1
size: few

CDR3: CASRPGSGLAYNEQFF
DNA: TGCGCCAGCAGACCTGGTTCGGGACTAGCGTACAATGAGCAGTTCTTC
V: TRBV5-1
J: TRBJ2-1
D: TRBD2
size: .

CDR3: CSARSSGTGLGTQYF
DNA: TGCAGTGCTAGATCATCAGGGACAGGGCTCGGGACCCAGTACTTC
V: TRBV20-1
J: TRBJ2-5
D: TRBD1
size: many

CDR3: CASSSGLGIYF
DNA: TGTGCCAGCAGCTCGGGACTGGGCATATATTTT
V: TRBV11-2
J: TRBJ1-3
D: .
size: few

CDR3: CASSRGRFQETQYF
DNA: TGTGCCAGCAGTCGTGGACGGTTCCAAGAGACCCAGTACTTC
V: TRBV27
J: TRBJ2-5
D: .
size: .

CDR3: CASSLNPKETQYF
DNA: TGTGCCAGCAGCTTAAACCCCAAAGAGACCCAGTACTTC
V: TRBV7-9
J: TRBJ2-5
D: .
size: .

CDR3: CASSNRTSGRDEQFF
DNA: TGTGCCAGCAGTAACCGGACTAGCGGGAGGGATGAGCAGTTCTTC
V: TRBV12-3/TRBV12-4
J: TRBJ2-1
D: TRBD2
size: .

CDR3: CATSRDRGRGYEQYF
DNA: TGTGCCACCAGCAGAGATCGAGGCAGGGGTTACGAGCAGTACTTC
V: TRBV15
J: TRBJ2-7
D: .
size: many

CDR3: CASSLQQGSYNEQFF
DNA: TGTGCCAGCAGTTTGCAACAGGGCAGTTACAATGAGCAGTTCTTC
V: TRBV12-3/TRBV12-4
J: TRBJ2-1
D: .
size: few

CDR3: CSGEEARTSGARQYF
DNA: TGCAGCGGCGAGGAGGCCCGTACTAGCGGCGCTCGGCAGTATTTT
V: TRBV29-1
J: TRBJ2-3
D: TRBD2
size: many

CDR3: CASSLGSAGEQYF
DNA: TGCGCCAGCAGCTTGGGGTCTGCGGGGGAGCAGTACTTC
V: TRBV5-1
J: TRBJ2-7
D: .
size: .

CDR3: CASSPRQGRDTEAFF
DNA: TGTGCCAGCAGCCCCAGGCAGGGTAGGGACACTGAAGCTTTCTTT
V: TRBV7-9
J: TRBJ1-1
D: .
size: many

CDR3: CSGHRGVGETQYF
DNA: TGCAGCGGACACAGGGGTGTGGGGGAGACCCAGTACTTC
V: TRBV29-1
J: TRBJ2-5
D: TRBD1
size: few

CDR3: CSARVGRENIQYF
DNA: TGCAGTGCTAGGGTGGGCAGGGAAAACATTCAGTACTTC
V: TRBV20-1
J: TRBJ2-4
D: .
size: .

CDR3: CASSLLAGGWETQYF
DNA: TGTGCCAGCAGCTTATTAGCGGGGGGCTGGGAGACCCAGTACTTC
V: TRBV7-2
J: TRBJ2-5
D: TRBD2
size: few

CDR3: CASKRVIAGRDEQFF
DNA: TGTGCCAGCAAGAGGGTAATAGCGGGGAGGGATGAGCAGTTCTTC
V: TRBV7-8
J: TRBJ2-1
D: TRBD2
size: few

CDR3: CSAKSGNHNEQFF
DNA: TGCAGTGCTAAAAGCGGGAACCACAATGAGCAGTTCTTC
V: TRBV20-1
J: TRBJ2-1
D: TRBD2
size: few

CDR3: CASSLGPRQETQYF
DNA: TGCGCCAGCAGCTTGGGACCGCGCCAAGAGACCCAGTACTTC
V: TRBV5-1
J: TRBJ2-5
D: .
size: few

CDR3: CASSLLAGGPIGYTF
DNA: TGTGCCAGCAGCTTACTGGCAGGGGGACCTATTGGCTACACCTTC
V: TRBV7-2
J: TRBJ1-2
D: TRBD1
size: .

CDR3: CASSLAVWGAGGNEQFF
DNA: TGTGCCAGCAGCTTAGCAGTTTGGGGGGCCGGGGGCAATGAGCAGTTCTTC
V: TRBV7-9
J: TRBJ2-1
D: .
size: .

CDR3: CASSLRDGGYTF
DNA: TGTGCCAGCAGCTTGAGGGATGGTGGCTACACCTTC
V: TRBV7-9
J: TRBJ1-2
D: .
size: .

CDR3: CASSLLLGAGELFF
DNA: TGTGCCAGCAGCTTATTACTGGGGGCCGGGGAGCTGTTTTTT
V: TRBV7-9
J: TRBJ2-2
D: .
size: few

CDR3: CASSIDPVWLGELFF
DNA: TGTGCCAGTAGTATAGATCCGGTATGGCTCGGGGAGCTGTTTTTT
V: TRBV19
J: TRBJ2-2
D: .
size: many

CDR3: CAISQAQLNTEAFF
DNA: TGTGCCATCAGCCAAGCACAGCTAAACACTGAAGCTTTCTTT
V: TRBV10-3
J: TRBJ1-1
D: .
size: many

CDR3: CASSITSHHEQFF
DNA: TGTGCCAGCAGCATTACTAGCCACCATGAGCAGTTCTTC
V: TRBV11-3
J: TRBJ2-1
D: .
size: few

CDR3: CSVEDHRVWGNQPQHF
DNA: TGCAGCGTTGAAGACCACAGGGTTTGGGGCAATCAGCCCCAGCATTTT
V: TRBV29-1
J: TRBJ1-5
D: .
size: many

CDR3: CASSLTGTGGTDTQYF
DNA: TGTGCCAGCAGTTTAACCGGGACAGGGGGCACAGATACGCAGTATTTT
V: TRBV28
J: TRBJ2-3
D: TRBD1
size: few

CDR3: CASSRGRGVVNTEAFF
DNA: TGTGCCAGCAGCCGTGGGAGGGGCGTAGTGAACACTGAAGCTTTCTTT
V: TRBV25-1
J: TRBJ1-1
D: .
size: many

CDR3: CASSRSIRGRPYEQYF
DNA: TGTGCCAGCAGTCGTTCAATTCGGGGGAGGCCCTACGAGCAGTACTTC
V: TRBV6-1
J: TRBJ2-7
D: .
size: few

CDR3: CASRILAANTGELFF
DNA: TGTGCCAGCAGGATACTAGCGGCAAACACCGGGGAGCTGTTTTTT
V: TRBV28
J: TRBJ2-2
D: TRBD2
size: few

CDR3: CASSFPLRDTQYF
DNA: TGTGCCAGCAGTTTCCCCTTAAGAGATACGCAGTATTTT
V: TRBV6-2/TRBV6-3
J: TRBJ2-3
D: .
size: few

CDR3: CASSQDRKSDEQFF
DNA: TGTGCCAGCAGCCAAGATCGGAAGTCAGATGAGCAGTTCTTC
V: TRBV4-2
J: TRBJ2-1
D: .
size: .

CDR3: CAIPGTNGFF
DNA: TGTGCCATCCCAGGGACAAACGGGTTCTTC
V: TRBV10-3
J: TRBJ2-1
D: .
size: .

CDR3: CASIPLGGGTSGRVYNEQFF
DNA: TGTGCCAGCATTCCCTTGGGGGGAGGGACTAGCGGGAGAGTCTACAATGAGCAGTTCTTC
V: TRBV12-3/TRBV12-4
J: TRBJ2-1
D: TRBD2
size: few

CDR3: CSARWWKSSYNEQFF
DNA: TGCAGTGCTAGATGGTGGAAGAGCTCCTACAATGAGCAGTTCTTC
V: TRBV20-1
J: TRBJ2-1
D: .
size: many

CDR3: CASSVGGSAGVGNEQFF
DNA: TGTGCCAGCAGCGTAGGAGGGTCAGCGGGAGTAGGCAATGAGCAGTTCTTC
V: TRBV9
J: TRBJ2-1
D: TRBD2
size: few

CDR3: CASSYPGGNGYTF
DNA: TGTGCCAGCAGTTACCCAGGGGGTAATGGCTACACCTTC
V: TRBV6-6
J: TRBJ1-2
D: TRBD1
size: many

CDR3: CSADTGAEETQYF
DNA: TGCAGTGCTGATACCGGGGCCGAGGAGACCCAGTACTTC
V: TRBV20-1
J: TRBJ2-5
D: .
size: .

CDR3: CASTDWTRGREQYF
DNA: TGTGCCAGCACTGACTGGACACGAGGGAGGGAGCAGTACTTC
V: TRBV25-1
J: TRBJ2-7
D: .
size: few

CDR3: CASSLTAGGPYNEQFF
DNA: TGTGCCAGCAGCTTAACAGCGGGGGGGCCATACAATGAGCAGTTCTTC
V: TRBV7-3
J: TRBJ2-1
D: TRBD2
size: .

CDR3: CASSRGTLGYTF
DNA: TGTGCCAGCAGCCGAGGGACACTTGGCTACACCTTC
V: TRBV3-1
J: TRBJ1-2
D: .
size: .

CDR3: CASSLGTNIDGYTF
DNA: TGCGCCAGCAGCTTGGGGACAAATATTGATGGCTACACCTTC
V: TRBV5-1
J: TRBJ1-2
D: .
size: many

CDR3: CASSLGPSGTYEQYF
DNA: TGCGCCAGCAGCTTGGGCCCTAGCGGAACCTACGAGCAGTACTTC
V: TRBV5-1
J: TRBJ2-7
D: TRBD2
size: .

CDR3: CASSATKAGISSYNEQFF
DNA: TGTGCCAGCAGCGCAACCAAAGCGGGGATTAGCTCCTACAATGAGCAGTTCTTC
V: TRBV9
J: TRBJ2-1
D: TRBD2
size: .

CDR3: CSAPRRLGEKLFF
DNA: TGCAGTGCGCCGAGGAGGCTGGGGGAAAAACTGTTTTTT
V: TRBV20-1
J: TRBJ1-4
D: .
size: few

CDR3: CASSLASGQRRNEQFF
DNA: TGTGCCAGCAGCTTAGCCAGCGGGCAGCGTAGAAATGAGCAGTTCTTC
V: TRBV7-9
J: TRBJ2-1
D: .
size: .

CDR3: CASSGGVITEDFF
DNA: TGCGCCAGCAGTGGGGGGGTGATCACTGAAGATTTCTTT
V: TRBV5-1
J: TRBJ1-1
D: .
size: .

CDR3: CASSSRTGRLHGYTF
DNA: TGTGCCAGCAGCTCCCGGACAGGCCGTCTGCATGGCTACACCTTC
V: TRBV7-2
J: TRBJ1-2
D: TRBD1
size: few

CDR3: CASSSSDRGINQPQHF
DNA: TGTGCCAGCAGTTCATCTGACAGGGGGATCAATCAGCCCCAGCATTTT
V: TRBV12-3/TRBV12-4
J: TRBJ1-5
D: TRBD1
size: few

CDR3: CSVEREFYGYTF
DNA: TGCAGCGTGGAGAGGGAGTTCTATGGCTACACCTTC
V: TRBV29-1
J: TRBJ1-2
D: .
size: few

CDR3: CASRTTGGGYTF
DNA: TGTGCCAGCAGGACAACAGGGGGTGGCTACACCTTC
V: TRBV28
J: TRBJ1-2
D: TRBD1
size: many

CDR3: CASRQDAGTDTQYF
DNA: TGTGCCAGCAGACAGGACGCAGGCACAGATACGCAGTATTTT
V: TRBV12-3/TRBV12-4
J: TRBJ2-3
D: .
size: many

CDR3: CASSLAPRLADYEQYF
DNA: TGTGCCAGCAGCTTGGCCCCGCGACTAGCAGACTACGAGCAGTACTTC
V: TRBV5-8
J: TRBJ2-7
D: TRBD2
size: .